These 8 T cell receptor beta chains share one sample of origin, sequenced in a study of Ad26.COV2.S vaccination and SARS-CoV-2 variants. Sequencing was performed with immunoSEQ multiplex PCR; in TCRdb, only in-frame clones are kept and a portion is missing. The data hold 330,000 or so clones, with 90% observed a single time. The treatment here: 15 to 20 received Ad26.COV2.S at low or high dose, single or two shots; a few received placebo; per-sample allocation not given. Each sample was drawn 63 days after the first injection (of vaccine or placebo). The sequencing used peripheral blood, collected in a trial of Ad26.COV2.S vaccine versus placebo. The receptors originated from a person aged 18-60 years who received the Ad26.COV2.S COVID-19 vaccine or a placebo.

V and J are TRBV2 and TRBJ2-1; 10 nucleotides agree with TRBD1. The V and J ends lost 7 bases and 4 bases, in that order; junction bases with no gene match: 7. Germline V gene lookup returns CDR1 SNHLY and CDR2 FYNNEI. The CDR3 consists of 15 residues. CDR3 in amino acids: CASTEGTGAYNEQFF. In DNA form, the CDR3 reads TGTGCCAGCACCGAGGGGACAGGGGCATACAATGAGCAGTTCTTC.

This clone was seen at least ten times. Since the CDR3 does not end with the conserved phenylalanine or tryptophan, this likely comes from a read error. No DNA is shown, since the ends of the CDR3 on it are uncertain; the CDR3 is the one TCRdb lists. The J gene is TRBJ1-1, the V gene TRBV5-1. The CDR3 extends over 11 residues, inclusive of both ends. Germline V lookup: CDR1 SGHRS, CDR2 YFSETQ. CDR3: CASSLDQDGHI.

This clone was counted only a few times. CDR3 DNA sequence: TGTGCCAGCAGCTTTGTAGGAGGGACTAGCGGATTTGTCTCCTACAATGAGCAGTTCTTC. It codes for CASSFVGGTSGFVSYNEQFF. The chain recombines TRBV13 with TRBJ2-1; 11 positions agree with TRBD2. The V segment lost 3 bases and the J segment 0 bases; nucleotides outside the gene matches: 13. Germline V gene data show CDR1 as PRHDT and CDR2 as FYEKMQ (reference sequence). This CDR3 is 20 amino acids long. Variable domain in full (rest from reference TRBV13 and TRBJ2-1): AAGVIQSPRHLIKEKRETATLKCYPIPRHDTVYWYQQGPGQDPQFLISFYEKMQSDKGSIPDRFSAQQFSDYHSELNMSSLELGDSALYFCASSFVGGTSGFVSYNEQFFGPGTRLTVL.

In DNA form, the CDR3 reads TGTGCCAGCAAAATACGAGGACTTGAAGCTTTCTTT. Translated: CASKIRGLEAFF. The chain uses TRBV5-6 and TRBJ1-1; no definite D call. The V gene's germline CDR1 is SGHDT and CDR2 YYEEEE. This CDR3 spans 12 amino acids. The V gene lost 6 bases and the J gene lost 7 bases, with 13 bases spanning the gap.

The V gene is TRBV9, the J gene TRBJ2-2, with D unclear. V was clipped by 4 bases and J by 5 bases, with 21 bases between them. The CDR3 is made up of 17 amino acids. Germline lookup yields CDR1 SGDLS and CDR2 YYNGEE. The CDR3 coding sequence is TGTGCCAGCAGCTCGTACCGAATCGTTTTAGAGACCGGGGAGCTGTTTTTT. It translates to CASSSYRIVLETGELFF.

The chain recombines TRBV29-1 with TRBJ2-7; D is perhaps TRBD1 (6 bases). The CDR3 is 12 residues long. Trimming removed 4 bases at V and 2 bases at J, with 9 bases between. CDR1 is SQVTM, CDR2 ANQGSEA, per germline. The CDR3 DNA follows: TGCAGCGTTGGCGAGGGGGCCTACGAGCAGTACTTC. The encoded protein is CSVGEGAYEQYF.

V usage is TRBV28 and J usage is TRBJ2-3; a possible D gene is TRBD2 (5 bases). The CDR3 is made up of 17 amino acids. The germline V and J ends were trimmed by 6 bases and 6 bases, with 25 bases remaining between them. Germline V gene sequence: CDR1 MDHEN, CDR2 SYDVKM. DNA of the CDR3: TGTGCCAGCAGCTCCAATTCGGACTCGGGAAGGTTGGATACGCAGTATTTT. Protein product: CASSSNSDSGRLDTQYF.

This chain uses TRBV6-5 with TRBJ2-1; 7 bases are a match to TRBD2. Germline loops: CDR1 MNHEY, CDR2 SVGAGI. J lost 6 bases, V lost 6 bases, and 5 bases had no gene match. The CDR3 contains 13 residues. CDR3 coding DNA: TGTGCCAGCAGGGGGAGGACTAGCAATGAGCAGTTCTTC. Protein: CASRGRTSNEQFF.